This T cell receptor (beta chain) was sequenced during a study of T cell responses to AZD1222 COVID-19 vaccine. Study-wide findings and caveats: Repertoire sampling was restricted to post-peak T cell response timepoints.

Produced via immunoSEQ multiplex PCR; TCRdb's table is partial and in-frame only. This table holds approximately 200,000 clones, 80% to 90% found once. Points on this clone: Its antigen is still unknown.

Germline assignment: CDR1 SGHTA and CDR2 FQGNSA. V lost 5 bases and J 10 bases, leaving 9 bases between the germline ends. This CDR3 region has 12 residues. Sequenced here: peripheral blood, sampled on day 0 of AZD1222 vaccination. The rearrangement links TRBV7-2 to TRBJ1-6; D not resolved. The TCR was taken from an adult in good health. Here the CDR3 reads CASSQDPSPLHF. The CDR3 DNA follows: TGTGCCAGCAGCCAAGACCCCTCACCCCTCCACTTT.